Below are 29 T cell receptor beta chains sequenced from a single sample in a study of CD8+CD57+ T cells in acquired aplastic anemia. Genomic DNA acted as the template from which TCR beta VDJ combination and CDR3 sequence profiling were carried out. TCRdb analysed the reads with MiXCR anew, one entry per CDR3 protein. In the table there are over 150,000 distinct CDR3 sequences, around 59% of which are singletons. Sequencing was performed on sorted CD4+, CD8+, or CD8+CD57+ T cells (not recorded which) from PBMCs. These receptors were collected from a human donor in good health, serving as a control.

A note on this clonotype: A read error may produce the germline difference seen at one junction end. The chain carries TRBV4-3 and TRBJ2-7; TRBD1 matches at 7 bases. CDR1 is LGHNA, CDR2 YSLEER, per germline. This CDR3 region has 15 residues. CDR3 residues: CASSQEDRSVYEQCF. As DNA, the CDR3 is TGCGCCAGCAGCCAAGAGGACAGGTCCGTCTACGAGCAGTGCTTC.

Regarding this clonotype: Since a much larger clone is just one base distant, this may be a read error. The J gene is TRBJ2-7, the V gene TRBV9; 8 positions match TRBD2. The CDR3 is made up of 14 amino acids. The ends lost 4 bases at V and 2 bases at J; junction bases unmatched: 5. Germline CDR1 reads SGDLS; CDR2 reads YYNGEE. The CDR3 region is CASSRRGATYEQYF. As DNA, the CDR3 is TGTGCCAGCAGCCGGCGGGGGGCAACCTACGAGCAGTACTTC.

The genes are TRBV6-5 and TRBJ2-5; 12 bases match TRBD2. V was clipped by 6 bases and J by 7 bases; unmatched bases: 6. Germline V gene sequence: CDR1 MNHEY, CDR2 SVGAGI. This CDR3 is built from 14 residues. CDR3 in amino acids: CASSGLAGMGTQYF. As DNA, the CDR3 is TGTGCCAGCAGCGGACTAGCGGGGATGGGGACCCAGTACTTC.

This clonotype was recorded many times. This chain uses TRBV7-9 with TRBJ2-1; 7 bases line up with TRBD2. CDR3 length: 15 residues. The germline gives CDR1 SEHNR, CDR2 FQNEAQ (reference sequence). V lost 10 bases and J lost 2; bases outside the gene matches: 11. CDR3 DNA: TGTGCCATACGTGGTCAGGGAGGGACCTACAATGAGCAGTTCTTC. Encoded protein: CAIRGQGGTYNEQFF.

The genes are TRBV14 and TRBJ1-1; no reliable D call. Germline CDR1 reads SGHDN; CDR2 reads FVKESK. Trimming stripped 4 bases from V and 1 base from J, with 7 bases between. This CDR3 region has 13 residues. The CDR3 nucleotides read TGTGCCAGCAGCCTGATGGGGAACACTGAAGCTTTCTTT. This sequence encodes CASSLMGNTEAFF.

The sample holds a few counts of this clonotype. J is TRBJ1-1 and V is TRBV6-4; D is perhaps TRBD1 (5 bases). Germline assignment: CDR1 MRHNA and CDR2 SNTAGT. The CDR3 extends over 14 amino acids. Trimming shortened V by 6 bases and J by 9 bases, and 20 bases separated the two germline ends. CDR3 in amino acids: CASRHSGGSDKAFF. The CDR3 nucleotides read TGTGCCAGCAGGCATAGCGGGGGGTCTGACAAAGCTTTCTTT.

The chain employs TRBV12-3 or TRBV12-4 and TRBJ1-2, with a weak D call TRBD1 (5 bases). This CDR3 region has 15 residues. Between the trimmed V and J ends, which lost 5 bases and 4 bases, there was a span of 17 bases. DNA of the CDR3: TGTGCCAGCAGTAGGCGGGGCAGAGGTAGCTATGGCTACACCTTC. Translated: CASSRRGRGSYGYTF.

The chain combines TRBV6-1 with TRBJ2-7; D possibly matches TRBD1 or TRBD2 (6 bases each). The germline V gene has CDR1 MNHNS and CDR2 SASEGT. The V gene lost 5 bases and the J gene lost 5 bases, with 22 bases spanning the gap. CDR3 length: 16 residues. CDR3 residues: CASSYSMPGAPHEQYF. The CDR3 DNA sequence: TGTGCCAGCAGTTACTCGATGCCGGGGGCGCCTCACGAGCAGTACTTC.

V usage is TRBV7-2 and J usage is TRBJ1-3; D remains ambiguous. Germline assignment: CDR1 SGHTA and CDR2 FQGNSA. Between the trimmed V and J ends, which lost 2 bases and 0 bases, there was a span of 8 bases. The CDR3 loop spans 15 amino acids. CDR3 nucleotides: TGTGCCAGCAGCTTATCTTCGTCCTCTGGAAACACCATATATTTT. Translated, it gives CASSLSSSSGNTIYF.

The chain employs TRBV20-1 and TRBJ2-5, with 10 bases lining up with TRBD2. V shed 2 bases, J shed 2 bases, and the junction held 14 bases outside the gene matches. CDR3 size: 18 residues. Germline V gene lookup returns CDR1 DFQATT and CDR2 SNEGSKA (reference sequence). The CDR3 sequence is CSARRRAGGLATQETQYF. The CDR3 DNA follows: TGCAGTGCTAGACGGCGAGCGGGGGGGCTGGCTACTCAAGAGACCCAGTACTTC.

This clonotype was picked up many times. This chain links TRBV5-5 with TRBJ1-2, with unresolved D. Germline CDR1 reads SGHKS; CDR2 reads YYEKEE (reference sequence). CDR3 size: 13 residues. Trimming removed 3 bases at V and 4 bases at J, with 10 bases between. CDR3 coding DNA: TGTGCCAGCAGCTGGACCGACGCCTATGGCTACACCTTC. This translates into CASSWTDAYGYTF.

This rearrangement joins TRBV10-3 to TRBJ1-2, with unresolved D. Germline values: CDR1 ENHRY, CDR2 SYGVKD. The V gene lost 4 bases and the J gene lost 3 bases, with 6 bases spanning the gap. The CDR3 spans 12 residues. The CDR3 DNA is TGTGCCATCAGTGGGGGAGACTATGGCTACACCTTC. As protein: CAISGGDYGYTF.

The chain combines TRBV9 with TRBJ1-1; 9 bases match TRBD1. Trimming removed 2 bases from V and 3 bases from J; junction bases left unmatched: 2. Germline V gives CDR1 SGDLS, CDR2 YYNGEE. This CDR3 region has 14 residues. The CDR3 region has the DNA TGTGCCAGCAGCGTCCGGGACAGGGACACTGAAGCTTTCTTT. Its translation is CASSVRDRDTEAFF.

The chain links TRBV28 to TRBJ1-3; D might be TRBD1 (5 bases). Germline V gene sequence: CDR1 MDHEN, CDR2 SYDVKM. With 4 bases removed from V and 1 base from J, the gap between germline ends came to 8 bases. The CDR3 has 14 amino acids. Here the CDR3 reads CASSSDRSGNTIYF. The CDR3 DNA reads TGTGCCAGCAGTTCAGACAGATCTGGAAACACCATATATTTT.

The V gene is TRBV11-2, the J gene TRBJ1-2; D unresolved. The V end lost 1 base, the J end lost 4 bases, and 10 bases lay between the germline ends. The CDR3 covers 14 residues. Germline V gene lookup returns CDR1 SGHAT and CDR2 FQNNGV. Here the CDR3 reads CASSLGEPIYGYTF. Here the CDR3 DNA reads TGTGCCAGCAGCTTAGGGGAGCCCATCTATGGCTACACCTTC.

This clonotype appeared a few times. The chain is built from TRBV2 and TRBJ2-1; 12 bases line up with TRBD2. Germline CDR1 reads SNHLY; CDR2 reads FYNNEI. CDR3 length: 14 residues. After removal of 8 bases from V and 8 bases from J, the junction contained 7 bases not matched to a gene. CDR3 region: CASFRLAGVDEQFF. DNA for the CDR3: TGTGCCAGCTTCCGACTAGCGGGAGTTGATGAGCAGTTCTTC. Full variable domain (outside the CDR3, taken from reference TRBV2 and TRBJ2-1): EPEVTQTPSHQVTQMGQEVILRCVPISNHLYFYWYRQILGQKVEFLVSFYNNEISEKSEIFDDQFSVERPDGSNFTLKIRSTKLEDSAMYFCASFRLAGVDEQFFGPGTRLTVL.

This clonotype has a handful of counts. The CDR3 spells CASTLTSGVYNEQFF. The CDR3 DNA is TGTGCCAGCACTCTAACTAGCGGGGTCTACAATGAGCAGTTCTTC. This rearrangement joins TRBV2 to TRBJ2-1, with 10 bases aligning to TRBD2. J was trimmed by 3 bases and V by 7 bases; bases with no gene match: 6. The CDR3 runs to 15 residues. The germline gives CDR1 SNHLY, CDR2 FYNNEI. Complete variable domain (other parts from reference TRBV2 and TRBJ2-1): EPEVTQTPSHQVTQMGQEVILRCVPISNHLYFYWYRQILGQKVEFLVSFYNNEISEKSEIFDDQFSVERPDGSNFTLKIRSTKLEDSAMYFCASTLTSGVYNEQFFGPGTRLTVL.

This clonotype was observed at least ten times. The chain is built from TRBV20-1 and TRBJ2-2, with 8 bases fitting TRBD1. The CDR3 is 13 amino acids. V lost 6 bases and J lost 1; bases outside the gene matches: 1. From germline, CDR1 is DFQATT and CDR2 SNEGSKA (reference sequence). The CDR3 reads CSAGTGNTGELFF. CDR3 bases: TGCAGTGCGGGGACAGGGAACACCGGGGAGCTGTTTTTT.

The chain has TRBV5-1 and TRBJ2-7; 12 bases agree with TRBD1. V lost 5 bases and J lost 2; bases outside the gene matches: 11. The CDR3 runs to 17 residues. The germline V gene has CDR1 SGHRS and CDR2 YFSETQ. DNA of the CDR3: TGCGCCAGCAGATGTGGTGGGACAGGGGGCGCAACCTACGAGCAGTACTTC. Amino acids: CASRCGGTGGATYEQYF.

This clonotype was seen a few times. The V gene is TRBV15, the J gene TRBJ1-2; no firm D call. The CDR3 covers 14 residues. Trimming stripped 0 bases from V and 8 bases from J, with 13 bases between. Germline CDR1 and CDR2: LNHNV and YYDKDF (reference sequence). DNA of the CDR3: TGTGCCACCAGCAGAGATCGGCAGGCGATGGGCTACACCTTC. This translates into CATSRDRQAMGYTF.

Comments on this clonotype: No conserved phenylalanine or tryptophan ends this CDR3, so it is likely a read error. Because the CDR3's place on the DNA is in doubt, the DNA is left out and the CDR3 is given as listed by TCRdb. J is TRBJ1-4 and V is TRBV5-1; the listed D gene, TRBD1, was not tested against the DNA. Germline loops: CDR1 SGHRS, CDR2 YFSETQ. From its first to its last residue, the CDR3 has 10 amino acids. CDR3 in amino acids: CASSSRGLVD.

The chain employs TRBV6-5 and TRBJ1-4, with 7 bases identical to TRBD1. Germline V gene lookup returns CDR1 MNHEY and CDR2 SVGAGI. Trimming at V came to 6 bases and at J to 0 bases, leaving 13 bases not matched to a gene. This CDR3 has 18 amino acids. The CDR3 DNA reads as TGTGCCAGCAGCCCCCAGGCCCAGACAGGGACAACTAATGAAAAACTGTTTTTT. Translated: CASSPQAQTGTTNEKLFF.

With respect to this clonotype: One junction end disagrees with the germline gene, perhaps due to a read error. The V gene is TRBV20-1, the J gene TRBJ2-7, with a tentative D call TRBD2 (7 bases). From germline, CDR1 is DFQATT and CDR2 SNEGSKA (reference sequence). The CDR3 extends over 15 amino acids. The CDR3: CSARDSRGAAYEQGF. The CDR3 nucleotides are TGCAGTGCTAGAGACTCCCGGGGGGCGGCCTACGAGCAGGGCTTC.

Here the CDR3 DNA reads TGCGCCAGCAACGCCGGGACAGTGCAGTACTTC. Its translation: CASNAGTVQYF. The V and J genes are TRBV10-2 and TRBJ2-7; TRBD1 matches at 7 bases. V gave up 7 bases and J gave up 9 bases; unmatched junction bases: 6. This CDR3 contains 11 residues. Germline V lookup: CDR1 WSHSY, CDR2 SAAADI.

This clonotype was observed at least ten times. V and J are TRBV7-2 and TRBJ1-2; 7 bases line up with TRBD1. This CDR3 spans 13 amino acids. Looked up from germline, CDR1 is SGHTA and CDR2 is FQGNSA. The V gene end was trimmed by 5 bases and the J gene end by 8 bases; junction bases not matched to a gene: 8. The CDR3 spells CASSRSTGNGYTF. The CDR3 bases are TGTGCCAGCAGCCGTTCGACAGGGAACGGCTACACCTTC.

The chain couples TRBV7-3 to TRBJ1-1; a weak D match, TRBD1 (6 bases). This CDR3 has 14 residues. Germline assignment: CDR1 SGHTA and CDR2 FQGTGA. V shed 7 bases and J shed 0 bases, with 12 bases lying between them. CDR3 in amino acids: CASKMGQMNTEAFF. As DNA, the CDR3 is TGTGCCAGCAAAATGGGACAAATGAACACTGAAGCTTTCTTT.

This clonotype occurred a few times. Written as DNA, the CDR3 is TGTGCCAGCAGCGTAGACCAGGGTTCACCCCTCCACTTT. Translation: CASSVDQGSPLHF. V gene TRBV9 combines with J gene TRBJ1-6; perhaps TRBD1 as D (5 bases). Germline values: CDR1 SGDLS, CDR2 YYNGEE. V dropped 0 bases and J dropped 9 bases, with 7 bases sitting between them. The CDR3 is made up of 13 amino acids.

The genes are TRBV25-1 and TRBJ1-1; the D is unclear. This CDR3 is built from 15 residues. Deletions cut 1 base from V and 0 bases from J, with 9 bases between. The V gene's germline CDR1 is MGHDK and CDR2 SYGVNS. CDR3 amino acids: CASSESTTMNTEAFF. In nucleotides, the CDR3 is TGTGCCAGCAGTGAATCGACGACCATGAACACTGAAGCTTTCTTT. The entire variable domain, with the rest obtained from reference TRBV25-1 and TRBJ1-1, is as follows: EADIYQTPRYLVIGTGKKITLECSQTMGHDKMYWYQQDPGMELHLIHYSYGVNSTEKGDLSSESTVSRIRTEHFPLTLESARPSHTSQYLCASSESTTMNTEAFFGQGTRLTVV.

The chain carries TRBV29-1 and TRBJ2-7; 8 bases are shared with TRBD1. The CDR3 totals 13 residues. Germline V gene data show CDR1 as SQVTM and CDR2 as ANQGSEA. Germline trimming cut 6 bases from V and 2 bases from J; bases unmatched to any gene: 6. As DNA, the CDR3 is TGCAGCGTGATACAGGGGGATACCTACGAGCAGTACTTC. It specifies CSVIQGDTYEQYF.